The following is a T cell receptor beta chain sequence with its context. The sample comes from a study of OX40 agonist ivuxolimab in advanced cancers. Study context: Patients in the trial were receiving intravenous ivuxolimab every 2 weeks, at doses of 0.01 to 10 mg/kg. Those treated in dose escalation had hepatocellular carcinoma, melanoma, renal cell cancer or head and neck cancer. Three partial responders included one hepatocellular carcinoma patient and two cutaneous melanoma patients.

This table comes from immunoSEQ multiplex PCR, and its TCRdb copy is limited to in-frame clones, with some not included. The sample holds about 62,000 clones, approximately 79% seen once. This CDR3 comprises 12 residues. Germline V CDR1 and CDR2: SNHLY, FYNNEI. Here the sequenced sample was CD4+ or CD8+ T cells sorted from blood, taken in a trial of the OX40 agonist ivuxolimab. This rearrangement joins TRBV2 to TRBJ2-5; D is perhaps TRBD2 (6 bases). The J call could be wrong; TRBJ2-7 is a better fit for the DNA end. This receptor was obtained from an adult with an advanced solid tumor such as melanoma, head and neck, liver or kidney cancer. CDR3 nucleotides: TGTGCCAGCACGGGGGAACCCTACGAGCAGTACTTC. This gives the protein CASTGEPYEQYF.